This record covers a single T cell receptor (beta chain). Roughly 0.45 to 1 ug RNA was reverse transcribed with random hexamers. Coverage of TCR beta CDR3 amplification by immunoSEQ multiplex PCR extended to 54 Vbeta and 13 Jbeta. MiXCR was run by TCRdb on the immunoSEQ multiplex PCR reads, yielding one entry per CDR3 protein. The table has about 150,000 distinct CDR3 sequences, about 94% seen once. These data are taken from a study of CD8 T cells in Susac syndrome. Sequencing of TCR beta was performed on blood CD8+ and CD4+ T cells. TEMRA cells underwent FACS enrichment and CD8+ and CD4+ T cells underwent negative isolation. CDR3 size: 11 residues. Germline CDR1 SQVTM, CDR2 ANQGSEA. V was clipped by 7 bases and J by 8 bases, with 14 bases between them.

Sequenced: CD8+ T cells from PBMCs. The V gene is TRBV29-1, the J gene TRBJ1-2; D is ambiguous. The sequence came from a human donor with multiple sclerosis. This chain's CDR3 is CSADDTVGYTF. CDR3 nucleotides: TGCAGCGCCGATGACACGGTCGGCTACACCTTC.